The entry below gives a single T cell receptor (beta chain) sequence along with its context. What it binds is unknown. CDR3 length: 15 amino acids. CDR1 SGHRS and CDR2 YFSETQ come from the germline V gene. V lost 3 bases and J lost 2, with 12 bases in between. The data derive from a study of shared clonotypes between healthy human individuals. Study results and caveats: It was anticipated that sequencing depth would influence how many clonotypes donors shared.

Produced via immunoSEQ multiplex PCR; TCRdb's table is partial and in-frame only. The sample consists of some 2,100,000 clones, under 97% of them appearing once. Material: naive CD4+ T cells sorted from blood. As to subset: CD45RA+ positively selected. This clonotype was obtained from a man aged 18 to 29 in good health. V usage is TRBV5-1 and J usage is TRBJ1-3, with TRBD1 as a possible D gene (6 bases). The DNA for the CDR3 is TGCGCCAGCAGCTCAACGGGGGCCACTGGAAACACCATATATTTT. Translated, it gives CASSSTGATGNTIYF.